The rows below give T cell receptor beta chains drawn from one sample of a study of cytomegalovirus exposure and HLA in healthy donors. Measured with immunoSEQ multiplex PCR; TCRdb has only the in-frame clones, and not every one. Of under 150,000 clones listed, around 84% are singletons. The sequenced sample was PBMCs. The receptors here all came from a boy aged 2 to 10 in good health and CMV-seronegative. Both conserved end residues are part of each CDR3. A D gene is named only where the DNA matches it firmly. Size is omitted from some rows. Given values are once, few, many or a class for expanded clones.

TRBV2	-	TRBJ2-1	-	CASNVAANPRKWGHFYEQFF	TGTGCCAGCAATGTGGCCGCAAACCCGAGAAAATGGGGGCATTTTTATGAGCAGTTCTTC
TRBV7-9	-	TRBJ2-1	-	CASSLGGGTRRFF	TGTGCCAGCAGCTTAGGGGGGGGGACACGGCGGTTCTTC
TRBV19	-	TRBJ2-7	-	CASSITVLYEQYF	TGTGCCAGTAGTATTACCGTCCTATACGAGCAGTACTTC
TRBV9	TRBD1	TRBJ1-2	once	CASSRTGLELRGYTF	TGTGCCAGCAGCCGGACAGGGTTGGAATTGCGGGGCTACACCTTC
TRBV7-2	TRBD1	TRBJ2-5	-	CASSPIGTVQETQYF	TGTGCCAGCAGCCCAATCGGGACAGTCCAAGAGACCCAGTACTTC
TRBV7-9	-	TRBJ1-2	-	CASSARVFDYGYTF	TGTGCCAGCAGCGCCAGGGTCTTCGACTATGGCTACACCTTC
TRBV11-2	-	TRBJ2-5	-	CASSFQHMETQYF	TGTGCCAGCAGCTTCCAACATATGGAGACCCAGTACTTC
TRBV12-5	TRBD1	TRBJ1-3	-	CASGTTGVYGNTIYF	TGTGCTAGTGGCACGACAGGGGTGTACGGAAACACCATATATTTT
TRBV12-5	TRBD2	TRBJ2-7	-	CASGFPGLAGSYEQYF	TGTGCTAGTGGTTTCCCCGGACTAGCGGGGTCCTACGAGCAGTACTTC
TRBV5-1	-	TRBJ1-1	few	CASSQGNEAFF	TGCGCCAGCAGCCAGGGAAATGAAGCTTTCTTT
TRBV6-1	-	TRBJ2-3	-	CASSAAWKTSTDTQYF	TGTGCCAGCAGTGCCGCTTGGAAGACTAGCACAGATACGCAGTATTTT
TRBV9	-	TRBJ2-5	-	CASSVATQETQYF	TGTGCCAGCAGCGTAGCGACACAAGAGACCCAGTACTTC
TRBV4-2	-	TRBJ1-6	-	CASSQVVQYEQTNSPLHF	TGTGCCAGCAGCCAAGTGGTGCAGTACGAACAGACTAATTCACCCCTCCACTTT
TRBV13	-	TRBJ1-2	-	CASSFSEGGSYGYTF	TGTGCCAGCAGCTTCAGCGAGGGTGGGTCCTATGGCTACACCTTC
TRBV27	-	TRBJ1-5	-	CASSQEGRQPQHF	TGTGCCAGCAGTCAAGAGGGAAGGCAGCCCCAGCATTTT
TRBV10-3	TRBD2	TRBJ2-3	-	CATGTSGSTDTQYF	TGTGCCACAGGGACTAGCGGTAGCACAGATACGCAGTATTTT
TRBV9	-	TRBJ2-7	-	CASSVGGDRISYEQYF	TGTGCCAGCAGCGTCGGAGGGGACAGAATTTCCTACGAGCAGTACTTC
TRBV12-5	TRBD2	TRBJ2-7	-	CASGFSRGGLTHSSEQYF	TGTGCTAGTGGTTTCTCGCGGGGGGGTCTTACTCATTCGAGCGAGCAGTACTTC
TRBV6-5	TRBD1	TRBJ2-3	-	CASSYRGRSTDTQYF	TGTGCCAGCAGTTACAGGGGGCGAAGCACAGATACGCAGTATTTT
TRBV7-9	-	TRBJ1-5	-	CASADYRVGGNQPQHF	TGTGCCAGCGCCGATTACAGGGTTGGAGGCAATCAGCCCCAGCATTTT
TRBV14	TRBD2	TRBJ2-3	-	CASSSYRWGTSGRDTQYF	TGTGCCAGCAGCTCCTACCGGTGGGGAACTAGCGGGAGGGATACGCAGTATTTT
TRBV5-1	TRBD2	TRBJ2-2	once	CASSATGREGSGELFF	TGCGCCAGCAGCGCCACCGGGCGGGAGGGCTCCGGGGAGCTGTTTTTT
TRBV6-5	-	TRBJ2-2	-	CASNPGGSDTGELFF	TGTGCCAGCAATCCAGGGGGGTCGGACACCGGGGAGCTGTTTTTT
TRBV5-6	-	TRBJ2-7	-	CASSLAVFGNQGYEQYF	TGTGCCAGCAGCTTGGCTGTATTCGGAAACCAGGGCTACGAGCAGTACTTC
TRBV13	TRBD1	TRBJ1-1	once	CASSLGTGYGNTEAFF	TGTGCCAGCAGCTTAGGGACAGGGTACGGGAACACTGAAGCTTTCTTT
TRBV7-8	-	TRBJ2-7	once	CASSSGTSEQYF	TGTGCCAGCAGCTCGGGGACTTCCGAGCAGTACTTC
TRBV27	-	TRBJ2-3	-	CASSLSGLFVDTQYF	TGTGCCAGCAGTTTATCGGGACTCTTTGTTGATACGCAGTATTTT
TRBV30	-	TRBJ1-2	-	CAWRLKAGNYGYTF	TGTGCCTGGAGATTAAAGGCAGGGAACTATGGCTACACCTTC
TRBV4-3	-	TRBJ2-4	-	CASSQDPTRKNIQYF	TGCGCCAGCAGCCAAGATCCAACCAGGAAAAACATTCAGTACTTC
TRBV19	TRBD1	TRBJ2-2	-	CASSSATGGSGELFF	TGTGCCAGTAGTTCGGCCACAGGGGGATCAGGGGAGCTGTTTTTT
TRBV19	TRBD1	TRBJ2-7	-	CASARGQGNEQYF	TGTGCCAGTGCCCGGGGACAGGGAAACGAGCAGTACTTC
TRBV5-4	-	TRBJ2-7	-	CASRHGRGDDEQYF	TGTGCCAGCAGGCACGGACGGGGAGACGACGAGCAGTACTTC
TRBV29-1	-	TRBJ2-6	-	CSVDTGAGANVLTF	TGCAGCGTTGATACGGGGGCTGGGGCCAACGTCCTGACTTTC
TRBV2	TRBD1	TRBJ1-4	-	CASRRTGATNEKLFF	TGTGCCAGCAGAAGGACAGGTGCAACTAATGAAAAACTGTTTTTT
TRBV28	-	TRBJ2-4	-	CASSQLANIQYF	TGTGCCAGCAGCCAGTTGGCAAACATTCAGTACTTC
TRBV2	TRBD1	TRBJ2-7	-	CASSPTGEIKGQYF	TGTGCCAGCAGTCCGACAGGGGAAATTAAGGGGCAGTACTTC
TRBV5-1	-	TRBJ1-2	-	CASSLEGQGGGYTF	TGCGCCAGCAGCTTGGAGGGGCAGGGTGGTGGCTACACCTTC
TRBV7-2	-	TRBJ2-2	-	CASSLGVRGPALPGELFF	TGTGCCAGCAGCTTAGGAGTTAGAGGGCCCGCCTTGCCCGGGGAGCTGTTTTTT
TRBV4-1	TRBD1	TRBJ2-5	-	CASSQDGITGGRETQYF	TGCGCCAGCAGCCAAGATGGTATTACAGGGGGCAGAGAGACCCAGTACTTC
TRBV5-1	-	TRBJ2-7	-	CASSSYGSSYEQYF	TGCGCCAGCAGCTCCTACGGGAGCTCCTACGAGCAGTACTTC
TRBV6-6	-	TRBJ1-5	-	CASMLRLGANQPQHF	TGTGCCAGCATGTTAAGACTTGGGGCCAATCAGCCCCAGCATTTT
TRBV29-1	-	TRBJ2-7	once	CSVGAGLSYEQYF	TGCAGCGTTGGGGCAGGCCTCTCCTACGAGCAGTACTTC
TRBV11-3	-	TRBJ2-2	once	CASMGRSGELFF	TGTGCCAGCATGGGGCGATCCGGGGAGCTGTTTTTT
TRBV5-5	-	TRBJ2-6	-	CASSLYVMASGANVLTF	TGTGCCAGCAGCTTGTATGTTATGGCCTCTGGGGCCAACGTCCTGACTTTC
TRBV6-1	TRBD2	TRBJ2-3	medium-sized	CASSEVGGGGSDTQYF	TGTGCCAGCAGTGAAGTAGGCGGGGGGGGCAGCGATACGCAGTATTTT
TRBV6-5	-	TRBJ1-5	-	CASSYSRGFGQPQHF	TGTGCCAGCAGTTACTCCAGGGGATTCGGTCAGCCCCAGCATTTT
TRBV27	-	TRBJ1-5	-	CASRGVGQPQHF	TGTGCCAGCCGGGGGGTCGGACAGCCCCAGCATTTT
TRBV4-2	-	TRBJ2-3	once	CASSQENLWTDTQYF	TGTGCCAGCAGCCAAGAGAACTTATGGACAGATACGCAGTATTTT
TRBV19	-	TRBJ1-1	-	CASSIQEGTEAFF	TGTGCCAGTAGTATTCAGGAGGGCACTGAAGCTTTCTTT
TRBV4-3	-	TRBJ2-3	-	CASSQEGPQQGPDTQYF	TGCGCCAGCAGCCAAGAGGGTCCCCAGCAGGGCCCAGATACGCAGTATTTT
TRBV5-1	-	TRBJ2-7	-	CASSLAAGLRVYEQYF	TGCGCCAGCAGCTTGGCCGCGGGCCTCCGGGTATACGAGCAGTACTTC
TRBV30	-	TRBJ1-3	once	CAWSQVGVNTIYF	TGTGCCTGGAGTCAAGTCGGGGTTAACACCATATATTTT
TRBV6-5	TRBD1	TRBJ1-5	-	CASSYLRGQPQHF	TGTGCCAGCAGTTACCTCAGGGGGCAGCCCCAGCATTTT
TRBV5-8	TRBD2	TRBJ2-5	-	CASSSRTSGAQETQYF	TGTGCCAGCAGCTCTCGGACTAGCGGAGCCCAAGAGACCCAGTACTTC
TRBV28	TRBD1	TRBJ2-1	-	CASSGQGSYNEQFF	TGTGCCAGCAGTGGACAGGGTTCCTACAATGAGCAGTTCTTC
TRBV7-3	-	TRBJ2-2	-	CASSRYPSTGELFF	TGTGCCAGCAGCCGCTACCCTAGCACCGGGGAGCTGTTTTTT
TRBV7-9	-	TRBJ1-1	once	CASSLKAGAFF	TGTGCCAGCAGCTTGAAGGCGGGAGCTTTCTTT
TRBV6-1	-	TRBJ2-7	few	CASSDPSFRGRTSYEQYF	TGTGCCAGCAGTGACCCGTCCTTTCGGGGAAGGACCTCCTACGAGCAGTACTTC
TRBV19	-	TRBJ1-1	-	CASRATVMNTEAFF	TGTGCCAGTAGAGCGACAGTGATGAACACTGAAGCTTTCTTT
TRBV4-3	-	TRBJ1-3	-	CASSPYRGSGNTIYF	TGCGCCAGCAGCCCCTACCGGGGGTCCGGAAACACCATATATTTT